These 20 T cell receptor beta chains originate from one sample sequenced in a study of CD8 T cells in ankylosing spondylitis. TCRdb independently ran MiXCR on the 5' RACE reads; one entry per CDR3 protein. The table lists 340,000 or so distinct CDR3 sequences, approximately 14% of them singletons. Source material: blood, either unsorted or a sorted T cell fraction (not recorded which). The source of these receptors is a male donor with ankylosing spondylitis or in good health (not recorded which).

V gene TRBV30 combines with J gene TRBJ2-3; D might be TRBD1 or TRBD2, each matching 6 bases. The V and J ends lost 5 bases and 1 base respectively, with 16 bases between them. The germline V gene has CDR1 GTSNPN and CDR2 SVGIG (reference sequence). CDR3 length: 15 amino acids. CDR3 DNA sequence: TGTGCCTGGTCTCTAGGGGGGCAGGGCACAGATACGCAGTATTTT. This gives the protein CAWSLGGQGTDTQYF.

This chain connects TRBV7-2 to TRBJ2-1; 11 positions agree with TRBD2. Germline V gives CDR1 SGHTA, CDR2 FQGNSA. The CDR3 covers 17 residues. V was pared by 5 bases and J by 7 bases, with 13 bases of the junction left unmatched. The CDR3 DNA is TGTGCCAGCAGCCCTCAGTTTTCCCGACTAGCGGGAAATGAGCAGTTCTTC. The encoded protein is CASSPQFSRLAGNEQFF.

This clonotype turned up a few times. CDR3 amino acids: CASSQGGTSSYGYTF. The CDR3 DNA is TGCGCCAGCAGCCAAGGTGGGACCTCTTCCTATGGCTACACCTTC. This rearrangement joins TRBV4-1 to TRBJ1-2, with a tentative D call TRBD1 (5 bases). V was pared by 1 base and J by 4 bases, with 13 bases between. Per germline, CDR1 MGHRA and CDR2 YSYEKL. The CDR3 length is 15 residues.

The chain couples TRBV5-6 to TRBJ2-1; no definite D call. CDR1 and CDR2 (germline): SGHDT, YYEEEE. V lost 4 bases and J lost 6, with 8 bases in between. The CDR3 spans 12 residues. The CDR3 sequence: CASSQDFNEQFF. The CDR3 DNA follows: TGTGCCAGCAGCCAAGATTTCAATGAGCAGTTCTTC. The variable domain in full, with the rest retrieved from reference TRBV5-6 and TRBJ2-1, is DAGVTQSPTHLIKTRGQQVTLRCSPKSGHDTVSWYQQALGQGPQFIFQYYEEEERQRGNFPDRFSGHQFPNYSSELNVNALLLGDSALYLCASSQDFNEQFFGPGTRLTVL.

The chain's CDR3 is CASSDGTARADTQYF. The CDR3 bases are TGTGCCAGCAGTGACGGGACTGCCAGAGCCGATACGCAGTATTTT. The chain employs TRBV12-3 or TRBV12-4 and TRBJ2-3; tentative D call: TRBD2 (6 bases). The V gene lost 5 bases and the J gene lost 6 bases, with 18 bases spanning the gap. This CDR3 is built from 15 residues.

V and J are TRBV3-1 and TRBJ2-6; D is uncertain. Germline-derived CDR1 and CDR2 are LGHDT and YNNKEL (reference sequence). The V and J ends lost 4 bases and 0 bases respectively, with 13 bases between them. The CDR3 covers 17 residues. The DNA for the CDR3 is TGTGCCAGCAGCCCCCATGAGAGATACTCTGGGGCCAACGTCCTGACTTTC. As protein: CASSPHERYSGANVLTF. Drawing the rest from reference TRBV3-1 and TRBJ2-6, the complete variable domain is DTAVSQTPKYLVTQMGNDKSIKCEQNLGHDTMYWYKQDSKKFLKIMFSYNNKELIINETVPNRFSPKSPDKAHLNLHINSLELGDSAVYFCASSPHERYSGANVLTFGAGSRLTVL.

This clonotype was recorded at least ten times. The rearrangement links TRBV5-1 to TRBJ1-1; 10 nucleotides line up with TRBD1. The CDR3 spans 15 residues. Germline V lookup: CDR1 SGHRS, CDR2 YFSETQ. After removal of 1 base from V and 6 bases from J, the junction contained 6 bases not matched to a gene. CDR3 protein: CASSLSGTGDSEAFF. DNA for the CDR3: TGCGCCAGCAGCTTGTCCGGGACAGGGGACTCTGAAGCTTTCTTT.

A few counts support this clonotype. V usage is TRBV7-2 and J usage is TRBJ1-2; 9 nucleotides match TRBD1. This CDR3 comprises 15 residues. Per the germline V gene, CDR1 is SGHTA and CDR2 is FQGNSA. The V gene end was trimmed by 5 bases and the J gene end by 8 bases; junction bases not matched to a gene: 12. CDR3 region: CASSPLTTGGYGYTF. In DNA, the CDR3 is TGTGCCAGCAGCCCACTAACGACAGGGGGGTACGGCTACACCTTC.

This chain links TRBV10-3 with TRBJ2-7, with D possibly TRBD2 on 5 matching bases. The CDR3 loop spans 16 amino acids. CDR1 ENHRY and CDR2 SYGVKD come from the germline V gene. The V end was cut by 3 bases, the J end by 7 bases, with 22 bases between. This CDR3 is CAISDVVARGIGEQYF. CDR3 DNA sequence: TGTGCCATCAGTGATGTAGTTGCCCGAGGGATTGGTGAGCAGTACTTC.

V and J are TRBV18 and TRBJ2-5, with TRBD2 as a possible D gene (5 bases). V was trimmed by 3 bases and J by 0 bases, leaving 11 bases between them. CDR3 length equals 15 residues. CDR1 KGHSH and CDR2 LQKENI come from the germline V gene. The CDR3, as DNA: TGTGCCAGCTCACCCTTCGGGCGGGACCAAGAGACCCAGTACTTC. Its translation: CASSPFGRDQETQYF. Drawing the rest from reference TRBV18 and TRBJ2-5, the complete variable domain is NAGVMQNPRHLVRRRGQEARLRCSPMKGHSHVYWYRQLPEEGLKFMVYLQKENIIDESGMPKERFSAEFPKEGPSILRIQQVVRGDSAAYFCASSPFGRDQETQYFGPGTRLLVL.

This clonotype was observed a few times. The CDR3 bases are TGTGCCAGCAGTGATCTAAGGGGTGGTGGAAACATTCAGTACTTC. Amino acid sequence: CASSDLRGGGNIQYF. The chain carries TRBV25-1 and TRBJ2-4; possible D gene TRBD1, 5 bases. The germline CDR1 and CDR2 sequences are MGHDK and SYGVNS. The CDR3 is made up of 15 amino acids. V was trimmed by 3 bases and J by 6 bases, leaving 15 bases between them.

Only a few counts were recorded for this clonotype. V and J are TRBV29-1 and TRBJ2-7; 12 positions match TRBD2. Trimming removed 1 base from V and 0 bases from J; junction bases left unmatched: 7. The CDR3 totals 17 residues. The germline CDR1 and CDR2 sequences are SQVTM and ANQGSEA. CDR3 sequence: CSVEVPRTSGDSYEQYF. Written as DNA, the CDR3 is TGCAGCGTTGAAGTCCCTCGGACTAGCGGGGACTCCTACGAGCAGTACTTC.

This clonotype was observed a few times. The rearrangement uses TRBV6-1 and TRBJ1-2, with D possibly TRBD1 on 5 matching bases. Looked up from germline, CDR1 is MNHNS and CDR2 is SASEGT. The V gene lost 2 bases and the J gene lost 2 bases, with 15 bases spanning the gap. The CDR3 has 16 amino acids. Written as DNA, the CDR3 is TGTGCCAGCAGTGAATCGAGGGGCAGCTACAACTATGGCTACACCTTC. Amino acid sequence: CASSESRGSYNYGYTF.

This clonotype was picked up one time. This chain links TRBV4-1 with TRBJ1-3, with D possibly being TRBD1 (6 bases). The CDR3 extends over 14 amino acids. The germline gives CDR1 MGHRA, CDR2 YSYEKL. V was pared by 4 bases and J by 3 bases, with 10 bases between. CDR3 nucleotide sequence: TGCGCCAGCAGCCTACAGGGTGGTGGAAACACCATATATTTT. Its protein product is CASSLQGGGNTIYF.

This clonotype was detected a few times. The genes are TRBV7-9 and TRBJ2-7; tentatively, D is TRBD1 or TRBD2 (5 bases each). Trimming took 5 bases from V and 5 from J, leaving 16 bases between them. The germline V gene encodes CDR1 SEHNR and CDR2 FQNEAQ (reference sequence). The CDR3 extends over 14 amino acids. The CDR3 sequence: CASSRGRLMDEQYF. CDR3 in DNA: TGTGCCAGCAGCCGGGGACGCCTGATGGACGAGCAGTACTTC.

The CDR3 region has the DNA TGTGCCAGCAGTTTGACAGTGGGGATCGACAATGAGCAGTTCTTC. This codes for CASSLTVGIDNEQFF. The rearrangement links TRBV27 to TRBJ2-1, with D perhaps TRBD1 (5 bases). The CDR3 sequence is 15 residues long. CDR1 MNHEY and CDR2 SMNVEV come from the germline V gene (reference sequence). Trimming cost V 3 bases and J 5 bases, with 14 bases left between them.

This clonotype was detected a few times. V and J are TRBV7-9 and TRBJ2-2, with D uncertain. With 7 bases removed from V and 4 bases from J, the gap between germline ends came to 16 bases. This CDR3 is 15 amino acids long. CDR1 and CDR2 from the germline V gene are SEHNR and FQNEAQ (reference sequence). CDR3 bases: TGTGCCAGCACCAAGGCAGCTCCGAGCACCGGGGAGCTGTTTTTT. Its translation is CASTKAAPSTGELFF.

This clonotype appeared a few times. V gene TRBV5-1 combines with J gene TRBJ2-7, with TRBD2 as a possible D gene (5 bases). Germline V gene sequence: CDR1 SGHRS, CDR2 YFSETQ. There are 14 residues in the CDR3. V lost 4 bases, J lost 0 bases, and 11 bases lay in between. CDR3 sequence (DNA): TGCGCCAGCAGCCGGAGGTACCCCTCCTACGAGCAGTACTTC. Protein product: CASSRRYPSYEQYF.

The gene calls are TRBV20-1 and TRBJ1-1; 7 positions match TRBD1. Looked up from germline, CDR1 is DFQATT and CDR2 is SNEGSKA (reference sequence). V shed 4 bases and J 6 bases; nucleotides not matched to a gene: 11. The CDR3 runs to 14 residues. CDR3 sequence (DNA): TGCAGTGCTAAGGCAGGGGGGTTCGGGGCTGAAGCTTTCTTT. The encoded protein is CSAKAGGFGAEAFF.

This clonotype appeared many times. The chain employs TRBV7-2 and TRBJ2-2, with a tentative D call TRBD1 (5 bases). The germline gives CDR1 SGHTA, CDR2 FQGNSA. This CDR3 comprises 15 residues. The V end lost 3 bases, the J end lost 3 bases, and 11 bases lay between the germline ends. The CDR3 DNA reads TGTGCCAGCAGCTTGGGGCAGAGCTACACCGGGGAGCTGTTTTTT. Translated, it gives CASSLGQSYTGELFF.